The clone carrying this T cell receptor (beta chain) is medium-sized by share. The data were taken from a study of T cells in narcolepsy. This CDR3 is built from 16 residues. CDR1 is LNHDA, CDR2 SQIVND, per germline (reference sequence). With 5 bases clipped from V and 1 base from J, the junction kept 6 bases outside the gene matches. The method was immunoSEQ multiplex PCR; TCRdb's version includes in-frame clones alone and lacks a portion of them. Of approximately 25,000 clones listed, 79% are singletons. The rearrangement links TRBV19 to TRBJ1-1; TRBD1 agrees at 11 bases. Sequenced material: memory (CD45RA-) CD4+ T cells from blood. This TCR derives from a human donor in good health. CDR3 protein: CASSPWTGGRNTEAFF. CDR3 coding DNA: TGTGCCAGTAGTCCCTGGACAGGGGGCCGGAACACTGAAGCTTTCTTT. Together with reference TRBV19 and TRBJ1-1, the CDR3 gives the full variable domain: DGGITQSPKYLFRKEGQNVTLSCEQNLNHDAMYWYRQDPGQGLRLIYYSQIVNDFQKGDIAEGYSVSREKKESFPLTVTSAQKNPTAFYLCASSPWTGGRNTEAFFGQGTRLTVV.